Below, one T cell receptor (beta chain) is given with its context. In germline, CDR1 is SGDLS, CDR2 YYNGEE. CDR3 length: 17 amino acids. With V trimmed by 1 base and J by 0 bases, 5 bases remained unmatched. This entry is derived from a study of T cell changes during pregnancy in multiple sclerosis. Using immunoSEQ multiplex PCR, the repertoire was profiled, and TCRdb retains in-frame clones only, with some absent. Altogether about 73,000 clones are present, roughly nine tenths being singletons, with the ten largest covering approximately 2%. Sequences were derived from peripheral blood, sampled in the second trimester of pregnancy. J is TRBJ2-5 and V is TRBV9; 11 bases line up with TRBD2. The sequence was collected from a female donor in good health, enrolled as a control in a pregnancy study. Written as DNA, the CDR3 is TGTGCCAGCAGCGTATCTAGCGGGGGGCAGTACCAAGAGACCCAGTACTTC. Amino acids: CASSVSSGGQYQETQYF.